The 25 T cell receptor beta chains below all came from one sample that was sequenced in a study of blood T cell repertoires in COVID-19. The data were produced by immunoSEQ multiplex PCR, yet TCRdb's version contains in-frame clones alone and is incomplete. Seen here are around 9,000 clones, roughly 77% observed once, and the top ten hold roughly a quarter. Sample: peripheral blood. The receptors were sampled from a man between 60 and 75 years old with active COVID-19.

This clone was detected only a few times. The DNA for the CDR3 is TGTGCCAGCAGTGCCTCGGGGAGCAATCAGCCCCAGCATTTT. Residues: CASSASGSNQPQHF. This rearrangement joins TRBV25-1 to TRBJ1-5; unclear D gene. V lost 4 bases and J lost 1, with 8 bases in between. Germline V gene data show CDR1 as MGHDK and CDR2 as SYGVNS. This CDR3 has 14 amino acids.

The chain is built from TRBV13 and TRBJ2-5; 7 bases are a match to TRBD1. The CDR3 extends over 14 amino acids. From germline, CDR1 is PRHDT and CDR2 FYEKMQ (reference sequence). J was trimmed by 4 bases and V by 2 bases; bases with no gene match: 4. DNA of the CDR3: TGTGCCAGCAGCTTAAGGGGGCGGGTAGAGACCCAGTACTTC. Amino acid sequence: CASSLRGRVETQYF.

V gene TRBV6-1 combines with J gene TRBJ1-4; 8 bases line up with TRBD1. The CDR3 consists of 16 residues. Unmatched junction bases numbered 12, after V lost 4 bases and J lost 8 bases. Per germline, CDR1 MNHNS and CDR2 SASEGT. The CDR3 sequence: CASSVLPLTGEEKLFF. CDR3 DNA: TGTGCCAGCAGTGTTCTTCCGTTGACAGGGGAAGAAAAACTGTTTTTT.

The chain has TRBV7-2 and TRBJ1-1; D unresolved. Trimming stripped 7 bases from V and 5 bases from J, with 14 bases between. The CDR3 loop spans 13 amino acids. Germline loops: CDR1 SGHTA, CDR2 FQGNSA. CDR3 DNA sequence: TGTGCCAGCAACCGCGGATTCGGTACTGAAGCTTTCTTT. Its protein is CASNRGFGTEAFF.

This clone was seen a few times. This chain uses TRBV18 with TRBJ1-1; D is possibly TRBD1 (6 bases). Germline CDR1 and CDR2: KGHSH and LQKENI. The CDR3 length is 15 residues. Trimming pared 5 bases from V and 1 base from J, leaving 14 bases between. For the CDR3, the DNA is TGTGCCAGCTCATTTCAGGGAGGGGGGAACACTGAAGCTTTCTTT. Its translation: CASSFQGGGNTEAFF.

A few counts support this clone. This chain links TRBV6-2 or TRBV6-3 with TRBJ1-2; 7 bases are a match to TRBD1. V shed 0 bases and J 3 bases; nucleotides not matched to a gene: 7. Germline lookup yields CDR1 MNHEY and CDR2 SVGEGT. This CDR3 spans 16 amino acids. In DNA form, the CDR3 reads TGTGCCAGCAGTTACTCTCTTAGGGGGCGAGACTATGGCTACACCTTC. Amino acid sequence: CASSYSLRGRDYGYTF.

In regard to this clone: Compared with germline, one end of the junction differs, possibly owing to a read error. The J gene is TRBJ1-6, the V gene TRBV11-2; D remains ambiguous. The CDR3 covers 15 residues. CDR1 and CDR2 from the germline V gene are SGHAT and FQNNGV. The CDR3 here is CASSLVSSYNSLLHF. The CDR3 bases are TGTGCCAGCAGCTTAGTAAGCTCCTATAATTCACTCCTCCACTTT.

J is TRBJ2-3 and V is TRBV9; 12 positions match TRBD2. The ends lost 3 bases at V and 4 bases at J; junction bases unmatched: 3. The CDR3 extends over 15 amino acids. CDR1 is SGDLS, CDR2 YYNGEE, per germline. CDR3 amino acids: CASSATSGSSDTQYF. CDR3 DNA: TGTGCCAGCAGCGCGACTAGCGGGAGCTCAGATACGCAGTATTTT. The variable domain in full, completed from reference TRBV9 and TRBJ2-3, reads DSGVTQTPKHLITATGQRVTLRCSPRSGDLSVYWYQQSLDQGLQFLIQYYNGEERAKGNILERFSAQQFPDLHSELNLSSLELGDSALYFCASSATSGSSDTQYFGPGTRLTVL.

The J gene is TRBJ1-1, the V gene TRBV19; tentative D call: TRBD1 (6 bases). This CDR3 has 13 amino acids. Deletions cut 5 bases from V and 4 bases from J, with 11 bases between. Germline CDR1 is LNHDA and CDR2 is SQIVND (reference sequence). The CDR3: CASSHLQGTEAFF. The CDR3 DNA reads TGTGCCAGTAGTCACTTACAGGGCACTGAAGCTTTCTTT.

This chain uses TRBV2 with TRBJ1-3; D is ambiguous. CDR3 length: 13 residues. Trimming left V 3 bases short and J 2 bases short, with 5 bases between. The germline V gene encodes CDR1 SNHLY and CDR2 FYNNEI. In DNA form, the CDR3 reads TGTGCCAGCAGTGAGTCCACTGGAAACACCATATATTTT. It is translated as CASSESTGNTIYF.

The V and J genes are TRBV5-6 and TRBJ2-6; weak D call: TRBD2 (5 bases). V lost 4 bases and J lost 0, with 11 bases in between. Germline CDR1 reads SGHDT; CDR2 reads YYEEEE. CDR3 length: 16 amino acids. CDR3 amino acids: CASSPRGPSGANVLTF. The CDR3 DNA reads as TGTGCCAGCAGCCCCCGGGGTCCCTCTGGGGCCAACGTCCTGACTTTC.

The chain has TRBV19 and TRBJ2-4; D is possibly TRBD1 (5 bases). Per the germline V gene, CDR1 is LNHDA and CDR2 is SQIVND (reference sequence). The CDR3 runs to 17 residues. Trimming removed 1 base from V and 0 bases from J, with 13 bases in between. CDR3 sequence: CASSIGARDVAKNIQYF. CDR3 coding DNA: TGTGCCAGTAGTATAGGAGCCAGGGATGTAGCCAAAAACATTCAGTACTTC.

CDR3: CASSAGDSGDYNEQFF. As DNA, the CDR3 is TGTGCCAGCAGTGCAGGGGATAGCGGGGATTACAATGAGCAGTTCTTC. The rearrangement joins TRBV28 to TRBJ2-1, with 8 positions matching TRBD2. Germline CDR1 and CDR2: MDHEN and SYDVKM. V dropped 5 bases and J dropped 4; count of bases not matched to a gene: 10. The CDR3 consists of 16 residues. Full variable domain (rest looked up from reference TRBV28 and TRBJ2-1): DVKVTQSSRYLVKRTGEKVFLECVQDMDHENMFWYRQDPGLGLRLIYFSYDVKMKEKGDIPEGYSVSREKKERFSLILESASTNQTSMYLCASSAGDSGDYNEQFFGPGTRLTVL.

The rearrangement joins TRBV19 to TRBJ2-7; perhaps TRBD2 as D (6 bases). This CDR3 spans 14 amino acids. Germline assignment: CDR1 LNHDA and CDR2 SQIVND (reference sequence). V was cut by 3 bases and J by 2 bases, with 11 bases left in between. The CDR3 spells CASSIGRGTYEQYF. In DNA, the CDR3 is TGTGCCAGTAGTATTGGGCGGGGCACCTACGAGCAGTACTTC.

The chain is built from TRBV12-3 or TRBV12-4 and TRBJ1-1; D call uncertain. The CDR3 has 13 amino acids. V dropped 3 bases and J dropped 1 base, with 6 bases sitting between them. CDR3 region: CASSFPGNTEAFF. Written as DNA, the CDR3 is TGTGCCAGCAGTTTCCCCGGGAACACTGAAGCTTTCTTT.

J is TRBJ1-1 and V is TRBV4-3; 7 bases agree with TRBD1. The CDR3 covers 14 residues. CDR1 LGHNA and CDR2 YSLEER come from the germline V gene. Trimming at V came to 4 bases and at J to 1 base, leaving 3 bases not matched to a gene. The CDR3 bases are TGCGCCAGCAGCCTCCGGACAGGGAACACTGAAGCTTTCTTT. The encoded protein is CASSLRTGNTEAFF.

V is TRBV10-3 and J is TRBJ2-3; possibly TRBD1 for D (5 bases). Germline CDR1 ENHRY, CDR2 SYGVKD. The CDR3 consists of 17 residues. Between the trimmed V and J ends, which lost 0 bases and 0 bases, there was a span of 13 bases. The CDR3 DNA reads as TGTGCCATCAGTGAGTCGAGTGGGGCTACTAGCACAGATACGCAGTATTTT. Its translation is CAISESSGATSTDTQYF.

The V call is TRBV2, the J call TRBJ2-7; 7 bases agree with TRBD2. The CDR3 length is 13 residues. Germline V gene data show CDR1 as SNHLY and CDR2 as FYNNEI. V was pared by 6 bases and J by 0 bases, with 2 bases of the junction left unmatched. CDR3 in amino acids: CASRGDYSYEQYF. CDR3 in DNA: TGTGCCAGCAGGGGGGACTACTCCTACGAGCAGTACTTC.

The CDR3 DNA reads as TGTGCCAGCAGCTTGGGGCTAGCGGGGGGATCCTACGAGCAGTACTTC. This codes for CASSLGLAGGSYEQYF. This rearrangement joins TRBV5-6 to TRBJ2-7; 11 bases map to TRBD2. The CDR3 has 16 amino acids. Germline CDR1 reads SGHDT; CDR2 reads YYEEEE. J was trimmed by 1 base and V by 0 bases; bases with no gene match: 3.

The chain links TRBV7-3 to TRBJ2-7; the match to TRBD2 covers 8 bases. CDR1 is SGHTA, CDR2 FQGTGA, per germline. The CDR3 consists of 14 residues. Trimming cost V 4 bases and J 0 bases; bases outside gene matches: 2. The CDR3 region is CASSSAGGSYEQYF. Written as DNA, the CDR3 is TGTGCCAGCAGCTCGGCGGGGGGCTCCTACGAGCAGTACTTC.

The chain links TRBV4-3 to TRBJ2-1, with 14 bases aligning to TRBD2. Germline assignment: CDR1 LGHNA and CDR2 YSLEER. V was clipped by 2 bases and J by 9 bases; unmatched bases: 6. The CDR3 totals 16 residues. CDR3 sequence (DNA): TGCGCCAGCAGCCAATTGGGGACTAGCGGGAGTTCTGAGCAGTTCTTC. Encoded protein: CASSQLGTSGSSEQFF.

The chain employs TRBV3-1 (or the pseudogene TRBV3-2) and TRBJ2-1; no definite D call. Trimming took off 1 base at V and 6 bases at J, with 7 bases between the two ends. The CDR3 extends over 13 amino acids. Germline V gives CDR1 LGHDT, CDR2 YNNKEL (reference sequence). CDR3 DNA sequence: TGTGCCAGCAGCCAAGGACTCAGCAATGAGCAGTTCTTC. Translation gives CASSQGLSNEQFF.

The chain joins TRBV4-3 to TRBJ2-1; a weak D match, TRBD1 (6 bases). CDR1 and CDR2 (germline): LGHNA, YSLEER. The CDR3 length is 16 residues. Trimming shortened V by 0 bases and J by 9 bases, and 18 bases separated the two germline ends. The CDR3 coding sequence is TGCGCCAGCAGCCAAGATCAGAGGGGGTCAGGCGGTGAGCAGTTCTTC. Translated, it gives CASSQDQRGSGGEQFF.

V is TRBV5-1 and J is TRBJ2-1, with TRBD1 matching 7 bases. This CDR3 comprises 15 residues. V shed 0 bases, J shed 5 bases, and the junction held 5 bases outside the gene matches. Germline CDR1 is SGHRS and CDR2 is YFSETQ. The CDR3 DNA sequence: TGCGCCAGCAGCTTGGTGGCAGGGGGAGACAATGAGCAGTTCTTC. Protein: CASSLVAGGDNEQFF.

The count of this clone is one. The chain has TRBV6-1 and TRBJ1-1; perhaps TRBD1 as D (6 bases). Germline CDR1 MNHNS, CDR2 SASEGT. Trimming pared 3 bases from V and 1 base from J, leaving 18 bases between. CDR3 length: 17 residues. CDR3 sequence: CASSDPRVGTTNTEAFF. CDR3 nucleotide sequence: TGTGCCAGCAGTGACCCCAGGGTAGGGACAACGAACACTGAAGCTTTCTTT.